This T cell receptor (beta chain) emerged from a study of sequential checkpoint blockade in melanoma (dated by TCRdb to the late 2010s). Study-level background: Patients were randomized 1:1 to first-line nivolumab followed by ipilimumab (arm A) or ipilimumab followed by nivolumab (arm B). For approximately 23 patients, matched tumor biopsies were taken both before treatment and at week 13, after single-agent nivolumab (arm A) or ipilimumab (arm B). The same lesion was the source of 75% to 90% of the matched pre- and post-treatment tumor biopsy pairs. DNA from 75 to 100 melanoma tumor samples collected before treatment underwent TCRbeta immunosequencing. Maintenance nivolumab came after each of the two trial sequences. What the research found in general, with its limitations: Clinical benefit was about 30 times more likely to be achieved by patients whose tumor T-cell fraction and clonality increased by week 13. In the nivolumab-first arm (arm A), pretreatment tumor TIL clonality was associated with response (P = .04). Validation of the response-prediction model combining TCR metrics and mutation burden is needed in larger, independent patient cohorts. Tumor T-cell fraction and clonality correlated with PD-L1 staining and CD8+ T-cell counts but not with mutational load. Small sample sizes and reduced statistical power limited the analyses of tumor T-cell fraction within each arm.

TCRbeta CDR3 regions were immunosequenced from genomic DNA with the immunoSEQ Assay. Genomic DNA was amplified by bias-controlled multiplex PCR before high-throughput sequencing. In the authors' own workflow: To quantify the absolute abundance of each unique TCRbeta CDR3 region, the sequences were collapsed and filtered. Clonality was defined as 1 minus Pielou's evenness and was calculated using productive rearrangements only. To compute tumor T-cell fraction, TCRbeta template counts were normalized to usable DNA, with usable DNA estimated from several housekeeping genes. A previously published method was used to identify clones whose frequencies were significantly greater in on-treatment samples than in baseline samples. The source is immuneACCESS, and TCRdb retained only in-frame sequences with V and J called. Part of the clones is not carried over; for the studies checked, unresolved V genes explain less than half of this, and the remainder is unexplained. The V and J calls and clone size were taken over from that table, and D and trimming were inferred from the DNA. Counted in this sample were 10,000 to 15,000 clones; 21% of them appeared once. About 5.8% of the sample goes to the ten largest clones.

This sample's treatment or condition label indicates: randomized to nivolumab then ipilimumab (arm A) or the reverse (arm B). No trial patient had received prior DNA-damaging chemotherapy. CheckMate 064, a randomized, open-label phase II trial of sequential checkpoint blockade, was the source of the samples, all of which came from patients with melanoma. Tumor TCR sequencing used genomic DNA from formalin-fixed paraffin-embedded (FFPE) tissue samples. This clone was counted ten times or more. Its antigen has not been determined. No much larger clonotype is one base removed from it; base qualities were not supplied. The CDR3 has 14 amino acids, counting the end cysteine and phenylalanine. Only the CDR3 DNA is retained, 42 bases long and in frame from the first base.

Sample: tumor tissue (inferred from file names), taken from a patient given nivolumab and ipilimumab in sequence. Rearrangement joined TRBV1 to TRBJ2-3; TRBD2, the D gene given by the table, was not confirmed from the DNA. TRBV1 is recorded as a pseudogene. This clonotype was sampled from a human donor with melanoma. CDR3 sequence: CASSQESLTDTQYF. DNA sequence: TGCGCCAGCAGCCAAGAGTCTCTCACAGATACGCAGTATTTT.